One and the same sample provided the 5 T cell receptor beta chains below, sequenced in a study of cytomegalovirus exposure and HLA in healthy donors. The PCR ran on 60 Vbeta and 13 Jbeta primers. Data came from immunoSEQ multiplex PCR; TCRdb stores just in-frame clones and leaves some out. This table has 150,000 or so clones, just over 70% appearing once. Input material: PBMCs. These receptors were collected from a man in his late teens or twenties in good health and CMV-seropositive.

The chain has TRBV15 and TRBJ1-5; D remains ambiguous. The ends were cut back, 1 base at V and 2 bases at J, with 12 bases in the middle. The CDR3 covers 16 residues. Germline V gene data show CDR1 as LNHNV and CDR2 as YYDKDF (reference sequence). The CDR3 reads CATSRGPGSGNQPQHF. Written as DNA, the CDR3 is TGTGCCACCAGCAGAGGGCCGGGGTCGGGCAATCAGCCCCAGCATTTT.

Concerning this clone: The same CDR3 also results from other DNA sequences found in this sample. J is TRBJ1-1 and V is TRBV18; no definite D call. Trimming stripped 4 bases from V and 0 bases from J, with 12 bases between. Germline V gene sequence: CDR1 KGHSH, CDR2 LQKENI. The CDR3 is 15 amino acids. Here the CDR3 reads CASSLLDGMNTEAFF. As DNA, the CDR3 is TGTGCCAGCTCACTCCTAGACGGCATGAACACTGAAGCTTTCTTT.

In DNA, the CDR3 is TGCGCCAGCAGCTTGGATACGGGGGGCTTCTGGGAGACCCAGTACTTC. It translates to CASSLDTGGFWETQYF. The chain uses TRBV5-1 and TRBJ2-5, with TRBD2 as a possible D gene (7 bases). The V gene lost 0 bases and the J gene lost 5 bases, with 17 bases spanning the gap. Germline V gives CDR1 SGHRS, CDR2 YFSETQ. The CDR3 sequence is 16 residues long. Supplemented by reference TRBV5-1 and TRBJ2-5, the full variable domain reads KAGVTQTPRYLIKTRGQQVTLSCSPISGHRSVSWYQQTPGQGLQFLFEYFSETQRNKGNFPGRFSGRQFSNSRSEMNVSTLELGDSALYLCASSLDTGGFWETQYFGPGTRLLVL.

V gene TRBV11-2 combines with J gene TRBJ1-3, with 11 bases that match TRBD1. V was clipped by 4 bases and J by 8 bases; unmatched bases: 1. Germline V gene sequence: CDR1 SGHAT, CDR2 FQNNGV. This CDR3 contains 13 residues. The CDR3 sequence is CASSWGQGDTIYF. CDR3 DNA sequence: TGTGCCAGCAGCTGGGGACAGGGGGACACCATATATTTT.

The genes are TRBV5-1 and TRBJ1-1, with D possibly being TRBD1 (6 bases). CDR3 length: 16 amino acids. The germline V gene has CDR1 SGHRS and CDR2 YFSETQ. Trimming left V 4 bases short and J 0 bases short, with 16 bases between. CDR3 region: CASSPGVQGVNTEAFF. In DNA form, the CDR3 reads TGCGCCAGCAGCCCAGGGGTTCAGGGAGTGAACACTGAAGCTTTCTTT.